This T cell receptor beta chain was sequenced during a study of read filtering for tumor transcriptome and immune sequencing (dated by TCRdb to 2020 to 2021). Regarding the complete study: The cohort had around 16 male and approximately 15 female patients with a mean age of roughly 70 years, ranging from about 40 to 85. Under revised international staging, roughly eight patients fell into R-ISS I, 15 or so into R-ISS II and roughly 7 into R-ISS III. After DNase treatment, whole-transcriptome libraries were prepared using the TruSeq RNA Access Library Prep Kit. TCR-region mapped reads per sample ranged from about 3.5 to 11 million with IR-seq versus only about 75 to 1,400 with RNA-seq. Using the same bone marrow samples, the study compared TCR repertoires obtained by targeted immune repertoire sequencing with those obtained by bulk whole-transcriptome sequencing. A main aim was a read-filtering strategy for immune repertoire data, specifically whether clonotypes supported by a single read should be removed. General study outcomes and caveats: Clonotypes were captured by IR-seq at much higher depth and more reliably than by RNA-seq, and smaller IR-seq throughput was sufficient for identification of most shared clonotypes. The correlation between IR-seq and RNA-seq shared clonotype proportions rose when single-read clonotypes were removed. In IR-seq, single-read clonotypes were roughly 82% of clonotypes but approximately 3.7% of total reads; in RNA-seq they were 60% to 75% of clonotypes and 35% to 45% of reads. Rather than purified T cells, the sorted CD138-negative fraction was a mixed bone marrow immune population.

This clonotype was observed a handful of times. Its antigen has not been determined. No clone much larger than this one lies a single base away; base qualities are absent. The cysteine opens and the phenylalanine closes a CDR3 of 14 amino acids. The entry retains the CDR3 DNA only, 42 bases that are in frame from base 1. V trim: 3 bases; J trim: 4 bases; unmatched bases: 5. In the germline V gene (reference sequence), CDR1 corresponds to DFQATT and CDR2 to SNEGSKA. Starting from 400 ng RNA, TCR libraries were constructed with the Immunoverse kit using molecular barcoded adaptors that cover the alpha/delta and beta/gamma chains. TCR library preparation used the same RNA that was used for transcriptome sequencing. An Illumina HiSeq 4000 with 2 x 150 cycles was used to sequence the TCR libraries. The authors processed their data as follows. MiXCR aligned TCR reads to human V, D, J and C references and assembled the aligned reads into CDR3 clonotypes, with quality filtering and error correction included. The tcR package in R was used for analysis of clonotype counts and gene usage diversity. Raw mapping reads were checked after the RNA-seq reads had been mapped by STAR aligner version 2.5.3a onto the human GRCh37 genome. To test how sequencing depth affects detected clonotypes, IR-seq fastq files were randomly downsampled with Seqtk 1.3. Clones were called with MiXCR by TCRdb after fastp trimmed the public reads at Q25, and only in-frame beta chains were retained. When rows share a CDR3 protein, they turn into one entry using the most common DNA and genes. Here the V and J calls rest on TCRdb's processing, not on the authors' analysis. The sample data list about 46,000 distinct CDR3 sequences, and around 21% of these were observed just once. More than 30% of the sample comes from the top ten.

Bone marrow was sampled from every patient at the time of active disease. Ficoll-Hypaque density gradient centrifugation was used to isolate bone marrow mononuclear cells. Myeloma plasma cells were removed and CD138-negative cells were obtained by negative selection following labeling with CD138 magnetic microbeads on a MACS separator. The purity of the isolated cells was checked by flow cytometry with CD138 antibodies on an Attune NxT. TRIzol reagent was used to extract total RNA, which was then quantified with a NanoDrop spectrophotometer. For each patient, the CD138-negative bone marrow sample underwent paired RNA-seq and IR-seq.

Recombination connected TRBV20-1 to TRBJ2-3, with TRBD1 matching 9 junction bases. This receptor was obtained from a donor at least 40 years old with multiple myeloma. What was sequenced was a population of CD138-negative cells sorted from bone marrow. The intended sense of this specimen's cell subset or site label: bone marrow mononuclear cells depleted of CD138+ plasma/myeloma cells by negative magnetic selection. Read as DNA, the sequence is TGCAGTGCTAGTCGGACAGGGGTGCCAGATACGCAGTATTTT. Its protein is CSASRTGVPDTQYF.